This TCR beta chain is drawn from a study of blood T cell repertoires in COVID-19. The wider study: Some COVID-19 samples were acute and others convalescent; all came from the United States, Italy and Spain.

Per the study methods: Estimation of nucleated cell counts relied on the amplification of reference gene primers. Profiled with immunoSEQ multiplex PCR; TCRdb holds only in-frame clones, not every one. V, J and clone size are taken as reported in that table, and D and trimming were inferred from the DNA itself. The data hold fewer than 250,000 clones, with around 88% observed a single time. The CDR3 consists of 15 residues. Germline assignment: CDR1 LNHDA and CDR2 SQIVND (reference sequence). V shed 6 bases and J shed 0 bases, with 14 bases lying between them. The TCR comes from an elderly woman with COVID-19, enrolled during active disease. The material sequenced was peripheral blood. The V and J genes are TRBV19 and TRBJ1-2, with TRBD1 as a possible D gene (5 bases). The CDR3 nucleotides are TGTGCCAGTAGCGACCGAGGAGGGGCTAACTATGGCTACACCTTC. Translating gives CASSDRGGANYGYTF.